A single T cell receptor (beta chain) is shown here with its context. Authors' processing steps: Scientists estimated how many nucleated cells there were by amplifying reference gene primers. The method was immunoSEQ multiplex PCR; TCRdb's version includes in-frame clones alone and lacks a portion of them. V and J calls and clone size are given by that table; D and trimming were obtained from the DNA. The sample has under 300,000 clones, about 91% seen once. CDR3 length: 15 amino acids. With 3 bases removed from V and 0 bases from J, the gap between germline ends came to 11 bases. Germline V lookup: CDR1 LGHNT, CDR2 FRNRAP. Participants were placed into cohorts based on the clinical history they reported. This sample is part of a study of blood T cell repertoires in COVID-19.

The receptor's source is a human donor in a cohort exposed to, infected with or recovered from COVID-19 (not recorded which). The donor label of this sample is uncertain. The sample consisted of PBMCs or T cells enriched from blood (not recorded which). The chain recombines TRBV12-5 with TRBJ1-2; unclear D gene. In DNA, the CDR3 is TGTGCTAGTGGTTTTGTGCAGGCGTCTAACTATGGCTACACCTTC. Protein product: CASGFVQASNYGYTF.